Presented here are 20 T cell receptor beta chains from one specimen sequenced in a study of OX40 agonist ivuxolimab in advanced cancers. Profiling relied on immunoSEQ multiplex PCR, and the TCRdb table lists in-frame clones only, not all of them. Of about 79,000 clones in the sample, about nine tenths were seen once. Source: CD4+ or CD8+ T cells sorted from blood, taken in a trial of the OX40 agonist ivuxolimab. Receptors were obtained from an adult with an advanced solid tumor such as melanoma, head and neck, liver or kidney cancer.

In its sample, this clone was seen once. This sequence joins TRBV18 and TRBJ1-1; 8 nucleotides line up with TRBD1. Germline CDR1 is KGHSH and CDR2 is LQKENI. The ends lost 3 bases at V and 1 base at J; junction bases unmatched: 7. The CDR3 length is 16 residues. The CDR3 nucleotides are TGTGCCAGCTCACCCTACCCGACAGGGGAGAACACTGAAGCTTTCTTT. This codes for CASSPYPTGENTEAFF. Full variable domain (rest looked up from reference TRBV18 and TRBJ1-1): NAGVMQNPRHLVRRRGQEARLRCSPMKGHSHVYWYRQLPEEGLKFMVYLQKENIIDESGMPKERFSAEFPKEGPSILRIQQVVRGDSAAYFCASSPYPTGENTEAFFGQGTRLTVV.

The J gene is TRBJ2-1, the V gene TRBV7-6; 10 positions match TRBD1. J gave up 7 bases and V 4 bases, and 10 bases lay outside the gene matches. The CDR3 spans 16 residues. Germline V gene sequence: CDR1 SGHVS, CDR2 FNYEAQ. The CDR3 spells CASSSLRDRGSNEQFF. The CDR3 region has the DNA TGTGCCAGCAGCTCGCTCCGGGACAGGGGATCAAATGAGCAGTTCTTC.

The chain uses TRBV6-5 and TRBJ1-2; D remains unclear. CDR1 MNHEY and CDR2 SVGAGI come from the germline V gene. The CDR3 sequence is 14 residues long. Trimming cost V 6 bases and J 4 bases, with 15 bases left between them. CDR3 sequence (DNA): TGTGCCAGCAGAGCCCTGAACCCGGGCTATGGCTACACCTTC. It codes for CASRALNPGYGYTF.

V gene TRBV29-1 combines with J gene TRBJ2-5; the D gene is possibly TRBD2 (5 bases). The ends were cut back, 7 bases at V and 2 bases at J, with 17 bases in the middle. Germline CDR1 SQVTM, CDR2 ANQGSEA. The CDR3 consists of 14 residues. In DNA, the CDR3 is TGCAGCGCCGTGGGTCCGACGGGGCAAGAGACCCAGTACTTC. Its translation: CSAVGPTGQETQYF.

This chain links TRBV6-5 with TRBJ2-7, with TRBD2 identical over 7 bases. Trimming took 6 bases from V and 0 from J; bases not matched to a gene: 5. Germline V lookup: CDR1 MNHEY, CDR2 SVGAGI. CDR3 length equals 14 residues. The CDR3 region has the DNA TGTGCCAGCAGGAGTCTAGCGGCCTCCTACGAGCAGTACTTC. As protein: CASRSLAASYEQYF.

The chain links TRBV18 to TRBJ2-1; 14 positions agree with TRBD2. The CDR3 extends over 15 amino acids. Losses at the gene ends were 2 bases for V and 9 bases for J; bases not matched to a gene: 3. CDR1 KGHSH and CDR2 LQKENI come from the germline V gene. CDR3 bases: TGTGCCAGCTCACCAACGACTAGCGGGAGGGGTGAGCAGTTCTTC. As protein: CASSPTTSGRGEQFF.

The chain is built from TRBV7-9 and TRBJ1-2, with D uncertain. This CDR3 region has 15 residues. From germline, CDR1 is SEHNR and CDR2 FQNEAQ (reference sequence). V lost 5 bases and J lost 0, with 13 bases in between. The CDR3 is CASSTEGPANYGYTF. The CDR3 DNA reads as TGTGCCAGCAGCACAGAGGGTCCAGCTAACTATGGCTACACCTTC.

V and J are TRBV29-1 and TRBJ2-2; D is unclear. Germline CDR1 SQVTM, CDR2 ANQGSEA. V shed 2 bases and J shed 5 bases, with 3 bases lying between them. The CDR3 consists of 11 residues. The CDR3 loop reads CSVERTGELFF. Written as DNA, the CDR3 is TGCAGCGTTGAAAGGACCGGGGAGCTGTTTTTT.

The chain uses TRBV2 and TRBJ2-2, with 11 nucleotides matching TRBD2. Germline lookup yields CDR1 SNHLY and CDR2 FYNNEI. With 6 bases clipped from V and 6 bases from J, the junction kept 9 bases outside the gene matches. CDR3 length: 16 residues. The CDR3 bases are TGTGCCAGCAGATTAGCGGGAGGGCCCTTTCCCGGGGAGCTGTTTTTT. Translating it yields CASRLAGGPFPGELFF.

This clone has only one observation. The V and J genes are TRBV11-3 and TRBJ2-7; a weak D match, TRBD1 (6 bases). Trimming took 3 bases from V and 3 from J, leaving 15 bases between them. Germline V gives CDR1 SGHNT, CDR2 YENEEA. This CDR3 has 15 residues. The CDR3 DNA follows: TGTGCCAGCAGCTTCGGTCCAGGGGCGGGCTACGAGCAGTACTTC. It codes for CASSFGPGAGYEQYF.

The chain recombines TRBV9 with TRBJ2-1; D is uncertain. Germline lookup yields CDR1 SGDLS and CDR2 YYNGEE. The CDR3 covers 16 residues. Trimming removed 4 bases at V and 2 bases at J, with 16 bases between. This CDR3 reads CASSPQSKATYNEQFF. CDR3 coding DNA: TGTGCCAGCAGCCCCCAATCTAAAGCGACCTACAATGAGCAGTTCTTC.

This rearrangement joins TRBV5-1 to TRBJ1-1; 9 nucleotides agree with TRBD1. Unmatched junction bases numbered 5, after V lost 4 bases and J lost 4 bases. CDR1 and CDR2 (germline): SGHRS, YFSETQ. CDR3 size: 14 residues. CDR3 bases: TGCGCCAGCAGCCCGGGACAGGGCGGCACTGAAGCTTTCTTT. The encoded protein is CASSPGQGGTEAFF.

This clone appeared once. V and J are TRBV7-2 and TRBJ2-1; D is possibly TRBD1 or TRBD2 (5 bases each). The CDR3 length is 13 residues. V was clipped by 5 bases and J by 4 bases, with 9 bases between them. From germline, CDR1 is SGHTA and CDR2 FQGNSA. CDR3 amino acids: CASSPGPYNEQFF. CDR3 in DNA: TGTGCCAGCAGCCCGGGACCGTACAATGAGCAGTTCTTC. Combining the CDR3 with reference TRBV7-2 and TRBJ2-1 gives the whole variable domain GAGVSQSPSNKVTEKGKDVELRCDPISGHTALYWYRQSLGQGLEFLIYFQGNSAPDKSGLPSDRFSAERTGGSVSTLTIQRTQQEDSAVYLCASSPGPYNEQFFGPGTRLTVL.

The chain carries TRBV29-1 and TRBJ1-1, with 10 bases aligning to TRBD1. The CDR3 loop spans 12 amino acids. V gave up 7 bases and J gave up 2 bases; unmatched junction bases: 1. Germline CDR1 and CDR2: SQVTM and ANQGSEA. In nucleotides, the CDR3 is TGCAGCGGGGACAGGGGAAACACTGAAGCTTTCTTT. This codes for CSGDRGNTEAFF. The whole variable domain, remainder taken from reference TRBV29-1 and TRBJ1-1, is SAVISQKPSRDICQRGTSLTIQCQVDSQVTMMFWYRQQPGQSLTLIATANQGSEATYESGFVIDKFPISRPNLTFSTLTVSNMSPEDSSIYLCSGDRGNTEAFFGQGTRLTVV.

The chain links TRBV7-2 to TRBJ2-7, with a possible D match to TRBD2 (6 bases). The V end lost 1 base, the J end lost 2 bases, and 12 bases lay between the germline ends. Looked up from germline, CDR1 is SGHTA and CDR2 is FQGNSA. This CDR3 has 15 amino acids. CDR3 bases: TGTGCCAGCAGCTTAGTTAGCGGACAAGCCTACGAGCAGTACTTC. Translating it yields CASSLVSGQAYEQYF.

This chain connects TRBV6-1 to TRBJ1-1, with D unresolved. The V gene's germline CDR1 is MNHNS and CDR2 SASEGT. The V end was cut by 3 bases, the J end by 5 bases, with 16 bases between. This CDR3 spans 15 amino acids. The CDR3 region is CASSEVYGVETEAFF. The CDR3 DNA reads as TGTGCCAGCAGTGAGGTTTACGGGGTAGAGACTGAAGCTTTCTTT.

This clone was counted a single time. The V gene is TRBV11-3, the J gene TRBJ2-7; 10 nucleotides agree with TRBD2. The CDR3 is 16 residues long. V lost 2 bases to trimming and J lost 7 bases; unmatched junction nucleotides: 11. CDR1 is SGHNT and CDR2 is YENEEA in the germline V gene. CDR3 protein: CASSLMWLAGDSEQYF. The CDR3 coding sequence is TGTGCCAGCAGCTTAATGTGGCTAGCGGGAGATAGTGAGCAGTACTTC.

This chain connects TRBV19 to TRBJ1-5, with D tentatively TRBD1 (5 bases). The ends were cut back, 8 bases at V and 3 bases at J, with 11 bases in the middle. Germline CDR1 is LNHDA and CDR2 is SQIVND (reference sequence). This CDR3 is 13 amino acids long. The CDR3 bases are TGTGCCAGTGCTAGACAGAACAATCAGCCCCAGCATTTT. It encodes CASARQNNQPQHF.

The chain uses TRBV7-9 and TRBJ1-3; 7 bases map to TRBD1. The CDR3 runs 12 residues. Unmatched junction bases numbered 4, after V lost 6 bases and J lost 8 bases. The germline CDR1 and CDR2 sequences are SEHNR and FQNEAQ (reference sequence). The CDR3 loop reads CASSSQGYTIYF. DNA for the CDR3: TGTGCCAGCAGTTCACAGGGGTACACCATATATTTT.

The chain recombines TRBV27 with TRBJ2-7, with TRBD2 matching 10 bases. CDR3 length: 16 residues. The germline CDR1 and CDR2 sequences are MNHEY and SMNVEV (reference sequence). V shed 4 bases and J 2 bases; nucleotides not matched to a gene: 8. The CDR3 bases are TGTGCCAGCAGTTGGAGCGGGAGGGCCAGGGCCTACGAGCAGTACTTC. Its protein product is CASSWSGRARAYEQYF.